This record concerns one TCR beta chain sequence. Patients from Seattle were sampled longitudinally, starting during active infection. Clones were sequenced by immunoSEQ multiplex PCR, and TCRdb holds only the in-frame ones, with some missing. The sample lists 150,000 to 200,000 clones, roughly 89% occurring once. This entry is derived from a study of blood T cell repertoires in COVID-19. In the study overall: Sites in the United States, Italy and Spain provided acute and convalescent COVID-19 samples.

CDR1 is SGHTS, CDR2 YDEGEE, per germline. This CDR3 comprises 15 residues. V lost 1 base to trimming and J lost 1 base, with 11 bases between them. Sequencing was done on a sample of peripheral blood. The rearrangement joins TRBV5-8 to TRBJ1-2; D gene uncertain. The sequence derives from a woman aged 70 to 79 with COVID-19, enrolled during active disease. The CDR3 loop is CASSLSPGFNYGYTF. The CDR3 DNA reads TGTGCCAGCAGCTTGAGTCCGGGTTTTAACTATGGCTACACCTTC.